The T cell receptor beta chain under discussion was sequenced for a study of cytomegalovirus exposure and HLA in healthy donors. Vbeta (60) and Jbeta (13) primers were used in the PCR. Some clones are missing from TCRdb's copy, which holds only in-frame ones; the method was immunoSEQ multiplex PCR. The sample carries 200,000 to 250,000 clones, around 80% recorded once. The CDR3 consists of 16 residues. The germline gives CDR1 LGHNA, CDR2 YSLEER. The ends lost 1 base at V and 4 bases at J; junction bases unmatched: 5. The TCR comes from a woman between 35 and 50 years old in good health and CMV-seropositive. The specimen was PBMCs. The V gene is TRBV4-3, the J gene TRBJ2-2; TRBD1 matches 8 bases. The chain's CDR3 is CASSQGQGAGTGELFF. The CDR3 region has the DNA TGCGCCAGCAGCCAAGGGCAGGGGGCAGGCACCGGGGAGCTGTTTTTT.